This passage covers 26 T cell receptor beta chains from one sample sequenced in a study of post-analysis software for immune sequencing data. Study-wide points: There were a few TRBV segments more frequent in patients than controls, and TRBV5-6, TRBV5-1 and TRBV20-1 were among them.

These TCRs' antigens remain unknown. Carried by the TCR beta cDNA libraries were unique molecular identifiers. MiXCR, applied by TCRdb to the PCR reads, yields one record per CDR3 protein. The table lists roughly 700,000 distinct CDR3 sequences, 25% to 30% of them singletons. The material sequenced was blood. All receptors come from a girl under 18 with multiple sclerosis.

The V gene is TRBV6-2 or TRBV6-3, the J gene TRBJ2-5; D might be TRBD1 (6 bases). The V gene lost 2 bases and the J gene lost 4 bases, with 17 bases spanning the gap. This CDR3 region has 16 residues. CDR1 and CDR2 (germline): MNHEY, SVGEGT. DNA of the CDR3: TGTGCCAGCAGTTACGGCCCGGGGACATCTGGAGAGACCCAGTACTTC. Amino acids: CASSYGPGTSGETQYF.

The V call is TRBV7-2, the J call TRBJ1-2; TRBD1 matches at 7 bases. V dropped 2 bases and J dropped 6; count of bases not matched to a gene: 3. The germline V gene has CDR1 SGHTA and CDR2 FQGNSA. This CDR3 has 13 residues. The CDR3 spells CASSLSGGHGYTF. CDR3 bases: TGTGCCAGCAGCTTATCAGGGGGACATGGCTACACCTTC.

This clonotype was seen more than once but under ten times. The chain combines TRBV4-3 with TRBJ2-3; D is uncertain. Germline V CDR1 and CDR2: LGHNA, YSLEER. With 1 base removed from V and 4 bases from J, the gap between germline ends came to 15 bases. There are 16 residues in the CDR3. CDR3 region: CASSQGRLGVPDTQYF. The CDR3, as DNA: TGCGCCAGCAGCCAAGGCCGACTTGGGGTCCCAGATACGCAGTATTTT.

There are a few counts of this clonotype. The chain is built from TRBV2 and TRBJ2-5; the D is unclear. This CDR3 has 14 residues. V shed 3 bases and J shed 2 bases, with 10 bases lying between them. Germline CDR1 and CDR2: SNHLY and FYNNEI. The chain's CDR3 is CASSDVLGQETQYF. The CDR3 nucleotides read TGTGCCAGCAGTGACGTGCTCGGACAAGAGACCCAGTACTTC.

This chain links TRBV5-1 with TRBJ2-1; the D is unclear. CDR3 size: 16 residues. The V gene's germline CDR1 is SGHRS and CDR2 YFSETQ. The ends were cut back, 1 base at V and 0 bases at J, with 11 bases in the middle. The CDR3 bases are TGCGCCAGCAGCTTGAAGGGCCTAACCTCCTACAATGAGCAGTTCTTC. It translates to CASSLKGLTSYNEQFF. Complete variable domain (other parts from reference TRBV5-1 and TRBJ2-1): KAGVTQTPRYLIKTRGQQVTLSCSPISGHRSVSWYQQTPGQGLQFLFEYFSETQRNKGNFPGRFSGRQFSNSRSEMNVSTLELGDSALYLCASSLKGLTSYNEQFFGPGTRLTVL.

This clonotype was counted once. V usage is TRBV5-6 and J usage is TRBJ2-5; 7 bases are shared with TRBD1. The J call may be in error: the DNA end matches TRBJ2-1 better. This CDR3 has 15 amino acids. The V gene's germline CDR1 is SGHDT and CDR2 YYEEEE. CDR3 sequence: CASSTAGTVQETQFF. DNA of the CDR3: TGTGCCAGCAGCACCGCCGGGACAGTACAAGAGACCCAGTTCTTC.

The V call is TRBV10-3, the J call TRBJ1-2; perhaps TRBD1 as D (5 bases). The CDR3 consists of 15 residues. Per germline, CDR1 ENHRY and CDR2 SYGVKD. Trimming took 4 bases from V and 0 from J, leaving 12 bases between them. The CDR3, as DNA: TGTGCCATCAGTGCGAGGGACGGAGCTAACTATGGCTACACCTTC. Translated, it gives CAISARDGANYGYTF.

This clonotype was seen repeatedly, ten times or more. This chain joins TRBV10-3 and TRBJ2-7; D perhaps matches TRBD2 (6 bases). Germline V gives CDR1 ENHRY, CDR2 SYGVKD. The CDR3 spans 14 residues. Trimming removed 6 bases at V and 2 bases at J, with 14 bases between. CDR3 in DNA: TGTGCCATCAGGACCGGGACTGAGACCTACGAGCAGTACTTC. This sequence encodes CAIRTGTETYEQYF.

The rearrangement joins TRBV28 to TRBJ2-5, with 8 bases identical to TRBD2. The CDR3 sequence is 14 residues long. The V segment lost 4 bases and the J segment 9 bases; nucleotides outside the gene matches: 10. Germline V gene data show CDR1 as MDHEN and CDR2 as SYDVKM. The CDR3 sequence: CASSSWDNGGAQYF. CDR3 nucleotide sequence: TGTGCCAGCAGTTCCTGGGACAACGGGGGGGCCCAGTACTTC.

This chain joins TRBV6-4 and TRBJ2-3, with TRBD2 matching 10 bases. The CDR3 is 16 amino acids. V trimming: 5 bases; J trimming: 4 bases; junction bases outside the gene matches: 9. Germline CDR1 reads MRHNA; CDR2 reads SNTAGT. Written as DNA, the CDR3 is TGTGCCAGCAGTCCTAGCGGGGGTTCGTCGGCAGATACGCAGTATTTT. Translating gives CASSPSGGSSADTQYF.

The chain carries TRBV20-1 and TRBJ1-1; a possible D gene is TRBD1 (5 bases). V lost 2 bases, J lost 10 bases, and 17 bases lay in between. CDR3 length: 13 amino acids. CDR1 is DFQATT and CDR2 is SNEGSKA in the germline V gene (reference sequence). CDR3 sequence: CSARTGTGSRAFF. The CDR3 nucleotides read TGCAGTGCTAGAACCGGGACTGGGAGTCGAGCTTTCTTT.

This clonotype was seen more than once but under ten times. V is TRBV25-1 and J is TRBJ1-1, with TRBD1 matching 8 bases. Trimming removed 0 bases from V and 3 bases from J; junction bases left unmatched: 3. Per germline, CDR1 MGHDK and CDR2 SYGVNS. The CDR3 runs to 15 residues. The CDR3 DNA is TGTGCCAGCAGTGAATATCACAGGGGGGACACTGAAGCTTTCTTT. Amino acid sequence: CASSEYHRGDTEAFF.

CDR3: CASSQAGQNNSPLHF. CDR3 sequence (DNA): TGCGCCAGCAGCCAAGCGGGACAGAATAATTCACCCCTCCACTTT. V usage is TRBV4-3 and J usage is TRBJ1-6; 7 bases agree with TRBD1. Germline CDR1 and CDR2: LGHNA and YSLEER. This CDR3 has 15 residues. V shed 1 base, J shed 5 bases, and the junction held 2 bases outside the gene matches.

The rearrangement uses TRBV6-1 and TRBJ1-2, with D unresolved. This CDR3 contains 14 residues. Trimming took 5 bases from V and 7 from J, leaving 17 bases between them. Germline V gene sequence: CDR1 MNHNS, CDR2 SASEGT. CDR3 DNA: TGTGCCAGCAGTTCCGAATGGATTGTAAGTGGCTACACCTTC. It specifies CASSSEWIVSGYTF.

The chain couples TRBV3-1 to TRBJ1-5; tentative D call: TRBD1 (5 bases). The CDR3 covers 15 residues. V was pared by 4 bases and J by 1 base, with 11 bases between. Germline V gives CDR1 LGHDT, CDR2 YNNKEL (reference sequence). CDR3 bases: TGTGCCAGCAGCCCAGATCACAGGAGCAATCAGCCCCAGCATTTT. This codes for CASSPDHRSNQPQHF.

The CDR3: CASRPRVAGHQETQYF. Written as DNA, the CDR3 is TGTGCCAGCAGACCAAGGGTGGCAGGCCACCAAGAGACCCAGTACTTC. This chain links TRBV25-1 with TRBJ2-5; D ambiguous. The CDR3 totals 16 residues. V lost 6 bases, J lost 0 bases, and 17 bases lay in between. Germline V lookup: CDR1 MGHDK, CDR2 SYGVNS.

There are a few counts of this clonotype. The chain has TRBV6-1 and TRBJ2-1; no reliable D call. V lost 2 bases, J lost 6 bases, and 17 bases lay in between. CDR1 and CDR2 (germline): MNHNS, SASEGT. The CDR3 spans 16 residues. CDR3 sequence reads: CASSERIFSFGNEQFF. The DNA for the CDR3 is TGTGCCAGCAGTGAACGGATATTTTCTTTCGGCAATGAGCAGTTCTTC.

This rearrangement joins TRBV9 to TRBJ1-2; D gene ambiguous. Trimming stripped 4 bases from V and 6 bases from J, with 16 bases between. The CDR3 has 14 residues. Per germline, CDR1 SGDLS and CDR2 YYNGEE. The CDR3: CASSPRKVGDGYTF. The CDR3 nucleotides read TGTGCCAGCAGCCCCCGTAAGGTTGGGGATGGCTACACCTTC. The full variable domain, with the rest looked up from reference TRBV9 and TRBJ1-2, is DSGVTQTPKHLITATGQRVTLRCSPRSGDLSVYWYQQSLDQGLQFLIQYYNGEERAKGNILERFSAQQFPDLHSELNLSSLELGDSALYFCASSPRKVGDGYTFGSGTRLTVV.

This clonotype was counted between two and nine times. The chain carries TRBV20-1 and TRBJ1-1, with no clear D. CDR1 and CDR2 from the germline V gene are DFQATT and SNEGSKA (reference sequence). Trimming removed 1 base from V and 1 base from J, with 10 bases in between. This CDR3 region has 14 residues. CDR3 sequence reads: CSARVFGKNTEAFF. CDR3 nucleotides: TGCAGTGCTAGAGTTTTCGGCAAGAACACTGAAGCTTTCTTT.

V usage is TRBV20-1 and J usage is TRBJ2-7; the match to TRBD2 covers 8 bases. Germline V gene sequence: CDR1 DFQATT, CDR2 SNEGSKA (reference sequence). V was pared by 6 bases and J by 7 bases, with 8 bases of the junction left unmatched. The CDR3 totals 12 residues. The CDR3 loop is CSALGLAEEQYF. CDR3 nucleotide sequence: TGCAGTGCGCTCGGACTAGCAGAAGAGCAGTACTTC.

The chain links TRBV20-1 to TRBJ2-7; 9 bases line up with TRBD2. The CDR3 consists of 15 residues. The ends lost 6 bases at V and 6 bases at J; junction bases unmatched: 15. Germline lookup yields CDR1 DFQATT and CDR2 SNEGSKA (reference sequence). The CDR3: CSAARISGSLGEQYF. DNA of the CDR3: TGCAGTGCCGCCAGGATTAGCGGGAGTCTGGGCGAGCAGTACTTC.

The chain is built from TRBV2 and TRBJ2-3; D is ambiguous. The germline V and J ends were trimmed by 3 bases and 2 bases, with 15 bases remaining between them. Germline-derived CDR1 and CDR2 are SNHLY and FYNNEI. The CDR3 covers 16 residues. The CDR3 DNA reads as TGTGCCAGCAGTGATGTGGCACCTGAGATCACAGATACGCAGTATTTT. Its translation is CASSDVAPEITDTQYF.

The sample holds many counts of this clonotype. This chain connects TRBV29-1 to TRBJ2-1; D remains unclear. The CDR3 length is 11 residues. Germline CDR1 SQVTM, CDR2 ANQGSEA. V lost 7 bases, J lost 4 bases, and 8 bases lay in between. Written as DNA, the CDR3 is TGCAGCGCAGACGGATACAATGAGCAGTTCTTC. It encodes CSADGYNEQFF.

The chain has TRBV20-1 and TRBJ2-1, with 7 bases identical to TRBD2. The CDR3 consists of 14 residues. Losses at the gene ends were 0 bases for V and 7 bases for J; bases not matched to a gene: 6. Per germline, CDR1 DFQATT and CDR2 SNEGSKA (reference sequence). CDR3 in DNA: TGCAGTGCTAGAGAGGCGGGAGTAGGGAATGAGCAGTTCTTC. Translating gives CSAREAGVGNEQFF.

The chain joins TRBV28 to TRBJ1-1, with D perhaps matching TRBD1 (6 bases). Germline CDR1 is MDHEN and CDR2 is SYDVKM. The CDR3 loop spans 13 amino acids. Between the trimmed V and J ends, which lost 6 bases and 6 bases, there was a span of 14 bases. The CDR3 region is CASRAGGLPEAFF. CDR3 coding DNA: TGTGCCAGCAGGGCGGGGGGGCTACCTGAAGCTTTCTTT.

The table lists this clonotype with a few counts. The rearrangement joins TRBV5-1 to TRBJ1-5; D is unclear. V gave up 1 base and J gave up 6 bases, with 8 bases separating them. The CDR3 runs 13 residues. Germline CDR1 and CDR2: SGHRS and YFSETQ. The CDR3 DNA is TGCGCCAGCAGCTTGACCGGTACTCAGCCCCAGCATTTT. Encoded protein: CASSLTGTQPQHF.